These T cell receptor beta chains were read from a single sample in a study of tumor-infiltrating lymphocytes in oesophageal squamous cell carcinoma. MiXCR was run by TCRdb on the PCR reads, yielding one entry per CDR3 protein. Of approximately 18,000 distinct CDR3 sequences detected, roughly two fifths appear once; the ten largest clones hold around 30%. Sequences were obtained from esophageal tumor tissue. These receptors were collected from a male donor with esophageal squamous cell carcinoma. Each CDR3 is given with its conserved first and last residue. The D gene is left open where the match is weak. Rows may omit the clone size; those that give it use once, few, many or a size class.

j_call v_call d_call clone_size cdr3_nt cdr3_aa
TRBJ2-2 TRBV4-2 NA many TGTGCCAGCAGCCAACTCTGGGAGGACACCGGGGAGCTGTTTTTT CASSQLWEDTGELFF
TRBJ2-2 TRBV12-3/TRBV12-4 TRBD2 few TGTGCCAGCAGTTTAGCGCTAGTAGCGGGAGGGATAACCGGGGAGCTGTTTTTT CASSLALVAGGITGELFF
TRBJ1-3 TRBV7-6 NA NA TGTGCCAGCAGCCCGACCCGGGGGGCGCAAGGAAACACCATATATTTT CASSPTRGAQGNTIYF
TRBJ2-1 TRBV7-6 TRBD2 once TGTGCCAGCAGTTCAGGGACCGGGGGGGTCTTC CASSSGTGGVF
TRBJ1-1 TRBV7-3 NA NA TGTGCCAGCAGCCCCCAAGGGGTAGGTGAAGCTTTCTTT CASSPQGVGEAFF
TRBJ2-1 TRBV7-2 NA NA TGTGCCAGCCGCGTTTCCAGAGACAATGAGCAGTTCTTC CASRVSRDNEQFF
TRBJ2-1 TRBV6-1 TRBD2 few TGTGCCAGCAAAGGACTAGCGGGAGCCTCGTTCAATGAGCAGTTCTTC CASKGLAGASFNEQFF
TRBJ2-5 TRBV6-2/TRBV6-3 NA NA TGTGCCAGCAGTGAATACAACCGACAAGAGACCCAGTACTTC CASSEYNRQETQYF
TRBJ2-2 TRBV7-2 TRBD2 NA TGTGCCAGCAGCCGACTAGCGGGCCGGATGAACGGGGAGCTGTTTTTT CASSRLAGRMNGELFF
TRBJ2-3 TRBV7-2 TRBD2 NA TGTGCCAGCAGGGGGACTAGCGGGAGGGCCCCGGGCACCGGGGAGCTGTATTTT CASRGTSGRAPGTGELYF
TRBJ2-7 TRBV11-2 TRBD2 NA TGTGCCAGCAGCCCGACTAGCGGATCCTACGAGCAGTACTTC CASSPTSGSYEQYF
TRBJ2-1 TRBV7-2 NA few TGTGCCAGCAGCTTAGCCACTAGCATAAATGAGCAGTTCTTC CASSLATSINEQFF
TRBJ2-2 TRBV7-2 TRBD1 NA TGTGCCAGCAGCCCGCTCCAGGGGGCAACCGGGGAGCTGTTTTTT CASSPLQGATGELFF
TRBJ2-1 TRBV4-2 NA medium-sized TGTGCCAGCAGCCCGGACCCGAGACCCCCCTACAATGAGCAGTTCTTC CASSPDPRPPYNEQFF
TRBJ2-1 TRBV14 TRBD2 many TGTGCCAGCAGCCAATGGACTAGCTCCTACAATGAGCAGTTCTTC CASSQWTSSYNEQFF
TRBJ1-4 TRBV7-2 NA NA TGTGCCAGCAGCTTAGTAAACAGGGATAATGAAAAACTGTTTTTT CASSLVNRDNEKLFF
TRBJ2-1 TRBV7-2 TRBD2 few TGTGCCAGCAGCTTAGTAGCGGGAAATGAGCAGTTCTTC CASSLVAGNEQFF
TRBJ1-2 TRBV18 NA few TGTGCCAGCTCACCCGACCGGACGGCAGACTATGGCTACACCTTC CASSPDRTADYGYTF
TRBJ2-5 TRBV7-6 NA NA TGTGCCAGCAGCTTATCCCAGGCTCAAGAGACCCAGTACTTC CASSLSQAQETQYF
TRBJ2-1 TRBV7-6 NA NA TGTGCCAGCAGCCAGGGTGGGGGGAATGAGCAGTTCTTC CASSQGGGNEQFF
TRBJ2-1 TRBV12-3/TRBV12-4 NA many TGTGCCAGCAGCCGGACGGGCTCCTACAATGAGCAGTTCTTC CASSRTGSYNEQFF
TRBJ2-2 TRBV7-6 NA NA TGTGCTACTCGTATGTACACCGGGGAGCTGTTTTTT CATRMYTGELFF
TRBJ2-7 TRBV6-1 TRBD2 medium-sized TGTGCCAGCAAGCGGGAGCTAGCGGGGACCTACGAGCAGTACTTC CASKRELAGTYEQYF
TRBJ2-3 TRBV7-3 NA many TGTGCCAGCAGCCAAAGACCATCAGATACGCAGTATTTT CASSQRPSDTQYF
TRBJ2-5 TRBV7-3 NA NA TGTGCCAGCAGCTTAAGTGGCCCGGGACGTGAGACCCAGTACTTC CASSLSGPGRETQYF
TRBJ1-2 TRBV7-2 TRBD1 NA TGTGCCAGCAGCTGGGACAGCCTCTATGGCTACACCTTC CASSWDSLYGYTF
TRBJ2-3 TRBV14 NA many TGTGCCAGCAGCCATCACTCTAGTCAAAGCACAGATACGCAGTATTTT CASSHHSSQSTDTQYF
TRBJ1-1 TRBV7-2 TRBD1 NA TGTGCCAGCAGCTTCGCAGGGGGGGTAGCTTTCTTT CASSFAGGVAFF
TRBJ1-6 TRBV19 TRBD1 many TGTGCCAGTCAGGAGGGACAGGGTCTTGCGCCCCTCCACTTT CASQEGQGLAPLHF
TRBJ2-3 TRBV7-9 TRBD2 NA TGTGCCAGCAGCTTAAGGAGCGGGGGGCGAGACCGCACCGATACGCAGTATTTT CASSLRSGGRDRTDTQYF
TRBJ2-2 TRBV7-2 NA medium-sized TGTGCCAGCAGCTTAGGGGCAGGCCCGGCCGGGGAGCTGTTTTTT CASSLGAGPAGELFF
TRBJ2-7 TRBV18 NA many TGTGCCAGCTCACCAACCGTGGGGCAAGAGCAGTACTTC CASSPTVGQEQYF
TRBJ2-6 TRBV19 NA NA TGTGCCAGTAGTACCGGGCCTGGGGCCAACGTCCTGACTTTC CASSTGPGANVLTF